This entry describes one TCR beta chain. Sequenced by immunoSEQ multiplex PCR; TCRdb stores in-frame clones only, minus some. This table holds about 1.1 million clones, around 78% found once. The data stem from a study of shared clonotypes between healthy human individuals. Germline CDR1 and CDR2: MNHNY and SVGAGI (reference sequence). Trimming removed 2 bases at V and 8 bases at J, with 6 bases between. The CDR3 contains 12 residues. The origin of this receptor is a young man in good health. Some clones in this sample may be carry-over from other donors' samples. V is TRBV6-6 and J is TRBJ2-2, with a weak D call TRBD1 (5 bases). The sample consisted of memory CD4+ T cells from PBMCs. The subset here: CD45RA-negative fraction. CDR3 coding DNA: TGTGCCAGCAGTTACGCAGGGGGGGAGCTGTTTTTT. The encoded protein is CASSYAGGELFF.